The 26 T cell receptor beta chains given below trace back to one sample, sequenced in a study of T-cell reconstitution after alpha-beta-depleted transplantation in children. The TCRbeta library incorporated unique molecular identifiers. Each CDR3 protein is one row after TCRdb ran MiXCR on the PCR reads. The data contain about 980,000 distinct CDR3 sequences, about 29% of them seen just once; the ten biggest clones take up about 28%. The starting material was PBMCs, mostly from graft donor cells, obtained 360 days after TCRalphabeta/CD19-depleted stem cell transplant. Receptors were obtained from a boy in the first two years of life who had a stem cell transplant for SCID, so the T cells may come from the graft donor.

The rearrangement links TRBV27 to TRBJ1-2, with D possibly TRBD1 on 6 matching bases. Trimming stripped 4 bases from V and 8 bases from J, with 17 bases between. This CDR3 has 14 amino acids. Germline CDR1 is MNHEY and CDR2 is SMNVEV (reference sequence). Here the CDR3 reads CASSSSLGAWGYTF. DNA of the CDR3: TGTGCCAGCAGTTCCTCCCTGGGGGCTTGGGGCTACACCTTC.

In its sample, this clonotype was seen a few times. The chain recombines TRBV29-1 with TRBJ2-5; 15 bases align to TRBD2. This CDR3 is 12 amino acids long. CDR1 and CDR2 (germline): SQVTM, ANQGSEA. J was trimmed by 10 bases and V by 6 bases; bases with no gene match: 3. The CDR3 coding sequence is TGCAGCGTCGGACTAGCGGGGGGGCTCCAGTACTTC. Translation gives CSVGLAGGLQYF.

The rearrangement joins TRBV9 to TRBJ2-7, with D tentatively TRBD1 or TRBD2 (5 bases each). The V gene's germline CDR1 is SGDLS and CDR2 YYNGEE. V lost 2 bases and J 2 bases, leaving 11 bases between the germline ends. The CDR3 has 14 amino acids. CDR3 coding DNA: TGTGCCAGCAGCGTGGGGGACGGACCCTACGAGCAGTACTTC. This encodes CASSVGDGPYEQYF.

The chain is built from TRBV18 and TRBJ2-7; 8 bases match TRBD1. This CDR3 contains 17 residues. Germline values: CDR1 KGHSH, CDR2 LQKENI. With 3 bases clipped from V and 2 bases from J, the junction kept 12 bases outside the gene matches. In DNA, the CDR3 is TGTGCCAGCTCACCCCTGACAGGGGCGAGAGATACCTACGAGCAGTACTTC. Its protein is CASSPLTGARDTYEQYF.

The CDR3 region has the DNA TGTGCCATTAGGGGCGACAGGTCCTACGAGCAGTACTTC. This translates into CAIRGDRSYEQYF. The chain recombines TRBV10-3 with TRBJ2-7; tentative D call: TRBD1 (6 bases). V lost 9 bases and J lost 1, with 13 bases in between. Germline V CDR1 and CDR2: ENHRY, SYGVKD. This CDR3 has 13 residues.

The chain employs TRBV2 and TRBJ2-5, with TRBD2 matching 12 bases. CDR1 and CDR2 (germline): SNHLY, FYNNEI. CDR3 length: 16 residues. Germline trimming cut 10 bases from V and 2 bases from J; bases unmatched to any gene: 11. The CDR3 DNA reads TGTGCCAACGGCGGACTAGCGGGGATATATCAAGAGACCCAGTACTTC. Amino acids: CANGGLAGIYQETQYF.

V and J are TRBV5-1 and TRBJ1-1; 7 bases line up with TRBD1. Germline CDR1 SGHRS, CDR2 YFSETQ. V was pared by 7 bases and J by 2 bases, with 8 bases of the junction left unmatched. CDR3 size: 14 residues. The CDR3 sequence is CASWETGRNTEAFF. The CDR3 DNA reads TGCGCCAGCTGGGAGACAGGGAGAAACACTGAAGCTTTCTTT.

The chain links TRBV6-5 to TRBJ2-7; D unresolved. Trimming stripped 2 bases from V and 1 base from J, with 12 bases between. This CDR3 spans 15 amino acids. The germline gives CDR1 MNHEY, CDR2 SVGAGI. The CDR3, as DNA: TGTGCCAGCAGTTACGGACGGCCTTCTTCCTACGAGCAGTACTTC. The encoded protein is CASSYGRPSSYEQYF.

This clonotype was seen only a few times. The rearrangement uses TRBV7-3 and TRBJ2-3; D is perhaps TRBD1 (8 bases). The CDR3 runs 14 residues. V gave up 8 bases and J gave up 8 bases, with 20 bases separating them. From germline, CDR1 is SGHTA and CDR2 FQGTGA. The CDR3 DNA is TGTGCCAGCCAAGCGGGACAGGCAGGCGGTACGCAGTATTTT. Amino acid sequence: CASQAGQAGGTQYF.

J is TRBJ1-1 and V is TRBV18; D uncertain. The V and J ends lost 0 bases and 5 bases respectively, with 10 bases between them. Germline V gene sequence: CDR1 KGHSH, CDR2 LQKENI. The CDR3 has 14 amino acids. CDR3 residues: CASSPPGLGTEAFF. The CDR3 DNA reads as TGTGCCAGCTCACCACCGGGGTTAGGTACTGAAGCTTTCTTT.

The table lists this clonotype with a few counts. The chain carries TRBV7-2 and TRBJ1-2; TRBD1 agrees at 8 bases. Unmatched junction bases numbered 9, after V lost 1 base and J lost 8 bases. The CDR3 extends over 15 amino acids. Per the germline V gene, CDR1 is SGHTA and CDR2 is FQGNSA. CDR3 coding DNA: TGTGCCAGCAGCTTAGGAGGAAACAGGGGGGGCGGCTACACCTTC. It is translated as CASSLGGNRGGGYTF.

The chain joins TRBV7-2 to TRBJ2-3, with 10 bases identical to TRBD2. J lost 5 bases, V lost 4 bases, and 6 bases had no gene match. Germline-derived CDR1 and CDR2 are SGHTA and FQGNSA. This CDR3 has 15 residues. The CDR3 region has the DNA TGTGCCAGCAGCTGGGTAGCGGGGGGCGTAGATACGCAGTATTTT. Its protein is CASSWVAGGVDTQYF.

V gene TRBV7-3 combines with J gene TRBJ2-3, with D unclear. The CDR3 loop spans 14 amino acids. Trimming shortened V by 2 bases and J by 2 bases, and 8 bases separated the two germline ends. Germline values: CDR1 SGHTA, CDR2 FQGTGA. In DNA form, the CDR3 reads TGTGCCAGCAGCTTAGGACGGACCACAGATACGCAGTATTTT. It codes for CASSLGRTTDTQYF.

This sequence joins TRBV6-1 and TRBJ2-2, with no clear D. V gave up 6 bases and J gave up 0 bases, with 8 bases separating them. The V gene's germline CDR1 is MNHNS and CDR2 SASEGT. The CDR3 contains 14 residues. The CDR3 nucleotides read TGTGCCAGCAGGCGCACAGCGAACACCGGGGAGCTGTTTTTT. Translating it yields CASRRTANTGELFF.

This clonotype occurred a few times. This rearrangement joins TRBV5-1 to TRBJ2-7; D remains ambiguous. CDR1 and CDR2 (germline): SGHRS, YFSETQ. Trimming took 7 bases from V and 4 from J, leaving 12 bases between them. This CDR3 region has 12 residues. The CDR3 DNA follows: TGCGCCAGCGTTCCTAGTTCTTACGAGCAGTACTTC. Residues: CASVPSSYEQYF.

The gene calls are TRBV29-1 and TRBJ2-5, with 8 positions matching TRBD2. The CDR3 totals 13 residues. With V trimmed by 3 bases and J by 5 bases, 5 bases remained unmatched. The germline V gene has CDR1 SQVTM and CDR2 ANQGSEA. The DNA of the CDR3 is TGCAGCGTTGATCGGGGGGGCTTTGAGACCCAGTACTTC. It specifies CSVDRGGFETQYF.

This sequence joins TRBV10-3 and TRBJ2-3; TRBD1 matches at 7 bases. This CDR3 spans 16 amino acids. J was trimmed by 0 bases and V by 6 bases; bases with no gene match: 9. Germline lookup yields CDR1 ENHRY and CDR2 SYGVKD. CDR3 residues: CAISGTGEPSTDTQYF. The CDR3 DNA is TGTGCCATCAGCGGCACAGGGGAGCCAAGCACAGATACGCAGTATTTT.

In nucleotides, the CDR3 is TGTGCCAGCGCCTGGCCCCGGGACGTCCAAGAGACCCAGTACTTC. Protein sequence: CASAWPRDVQETQYF. The rearrangement links TRBV7-9 to TRBJ2-5; possibly TRBD1 or TRBD2 for D (5 bases each). Trimming left V 8 bases short and J 1 base short, with 17 bases between. Germline CDR1 and CDR2: SEHNR and FQNEAQ (reference sequence). CDR3 length: 15 amino acids. The variable domain in full, with the rest retrieved from reference TRBV7-9 and TRBJ2-5, is DTGVSQNPRHKITKRGQNVTFRCDPISEHNRLYWYRQTLGQGPEFLTYFQNEAQLEKSRLLSDRFSAERPKGSFSTLEIQRTEQGDSAMYLCASAWPRDVQETQYFGPGTRLLVL.

The chain couples TRBV4-1 to TRBJ1-2; the D gene is possibly TRBD1 (5 bases). V lost 0 bases and J lost 8, with 16 bases in between. Germline CDR1 reads MGHRA; CDR2 reads YSYEKL. The CDR3 covers 15 residues. CDR3 sequence (DNA): TGCGCCAGCAGCCAAGATCACGGGACCGAATTCGGCTACACCTTC. Translating it yields CASSQDHGTEFGYTF.

The V call is TRBV15, the J call TRBJ2-1; TRBD1 or TRBD2 may be the D gene (5 bases each). V lost 1 base, J lost 8 bases, and 15 bases lay in between. CDR1 is LNHNV, CDR2 YYDKDF, per germline (reference sequence). The CDR3 extends over 15 amino acids. The DNA for the CDR3 is TGTGCCACCAGCAGAGGAGGGAGTAGGGGCGATGAGCAGTTCTTC. It codes for CATSRGGSRGDEQFF.

A few counts support this clonotype. V usage is TRBV9 and J usage is TRBJ2-3, with D hard to call. This CDR3 is built from 14 residues. Trimming left V 0 bases short and J 0 bases short, with 5 bases between. Germline values: CDR1 SGDLS, CDR2 YYNGEE. CDR3 residues: CASSVAKSTDTQYF. As DNA, the CDR3 is TGTGCCAGCAGCGTAGCGAAAAGCACAGATACGCAGTATTTT. The full variable domain, rest sourced from reference TRBV9 and TRBJ2-3, is DSGVTQTPKHLITATGQRVTLRCSPRSGDLSVYWYQQSLDQGLQFLIQYYNGEERAKGNILERFSAQQFPDLHSELNLSSLELGDSALYFCASSVAKSTDTQYFGPGTRLTVL.

DNA of the CDR3: TGTGCCAGCAGCTTACTTAGCGGGTCCGGGGAGCTGTTTTTT. As protein: CASSLLSGSGELFF. The chain employs TRBV7-2 and TRBJ2-2; 7 bases fit TRBD2. With V trimmed by 2 bases and J by 6 bases, 3 bases remained unmatched. Germline assignment: CDR1 SGHTA and CDR2 FQGNSA. This CDR3 region has 14 residues.

The chain is built from TRBV7-9 and TRBJ2-1; the match to TRBD1 covers 10 bases. The CDR3 loop spans 15 amino acids. The ends lost 6 bases at V and 7 bases at J; junction bases unmatched: 9. The germline V gene encodes CDR1 SEHNR and CDR2 FQNEAQ (reference sequence). The CDR3, as DNA: TGTGCCAGCAGTCCGGGACAGGGGATTGAAAATGAGCAGTTCTTC. Translating it yields CASSPGQGIENEQFF.

J is TRBJ2-2 and V is TRBV5-1; TRBD1 is a possible D gene (6 bases). The CDR3 runs 14 residues. Trimming shortened V by 5 bases and J by 6 bases, and 14 bases separated the two germline ends. Germline CDR1 and CDR2: SGHRS and YFSETQ. In nucleotides, the CDR3 is TGCGCCAGCAGTAAACAAACAGGGTCCGGGGAGCTGTTTTTT. This sequence encodes CASSKQTGSGELFF.

The rearrangement links TRBV11-2 to TRBJ2-7; tentative D call: TRBD1 (6 bases). V lost 6 bases, J lost 3 bases, and 12 bases lay in between. Looked up from germline, CDR1 is SGHAT and CDR2 is FQNNGV. This CDR3 has 13 amino acids. This CDR3 is CASSYRAGYEQYF. DNA for the CDR3: TGTGCCAGCAGTTACAGGGCGGGCTACGAGCAGTACTTC.

Many counts were recorded for this clonotype. This chain's CDR3 is CASSPRQGIYNEQFF. CDR3 DNA sequence: TGCGCCAGCAGCCCCAGACAGGGGATTTACAATGAGCAGTTCTTC. J is TRBJ2-1 and V is TRBV5-1; 8 bases align to TRBD1. J lost 4 bases, V lost 4 bases, and 7 bases had no gene match. This CDR3 contains 15 residues. Germline V gene lookup returns CDR1 SGHRS and CDR2 YFSETQ.